The present entry profiles one T cell receptor beta chain with its context. Its antigen remains unidentified. Trimming pared 2 bases from V and 0 bases from J, leaving 11 bases between. CDR1 is SGDLS and CDR2 is YYNGEE in the germline V gene. The CDR3 totals 16 residues. The entry originates in a study of radiation and T cells in renal cell carcinoma. Study-level results: In blood, top tumor clones expanded by 2 weeks, shrinking by 4.

Time point here: blood 2 weeks post-SBRT. Treatment meaning: 15 Gy SBRT to primary tumor, nephrectomy 4 weeks later. Clear cell pathology was present in this patient's renal cell carcinoma. Sequencing was performed with immunoSEQ multiplex PCR; in TCRdb, only in-frame clones are kept and a portion is missing. The sample records 120,000 or so clones, 81% being singletons. The chain links TRBV9 to TRBJ2-2, with D unresolved. This receptor was taken from a man aged 50-60 years with renal cell carcinoma. This specimen consisted of blood, obtained from a patient whose treatment included radiotherapy and nephrectomy. The DNA for the CDR3 is TGTGCCAGCAGCGTTTCGTCTAATTCGAACACCGGGGAGCTGTTTTTT. Amino acid sequence: CASSVSSNSNTGELFF.